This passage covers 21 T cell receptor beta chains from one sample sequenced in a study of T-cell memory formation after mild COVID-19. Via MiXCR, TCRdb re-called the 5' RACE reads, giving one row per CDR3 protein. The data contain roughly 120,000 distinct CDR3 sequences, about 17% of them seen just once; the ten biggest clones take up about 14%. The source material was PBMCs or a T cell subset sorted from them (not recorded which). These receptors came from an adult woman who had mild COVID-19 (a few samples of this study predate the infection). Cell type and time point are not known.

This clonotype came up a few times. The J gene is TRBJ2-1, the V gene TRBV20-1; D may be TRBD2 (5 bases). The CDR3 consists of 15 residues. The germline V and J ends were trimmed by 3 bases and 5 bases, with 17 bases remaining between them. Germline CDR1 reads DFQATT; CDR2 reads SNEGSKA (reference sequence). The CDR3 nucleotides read TGCAGTGCTAGGACCCCCAACTCGGGGAACAATGAGCAGTTCTTC. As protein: CSARTPNSGNNEQFF.

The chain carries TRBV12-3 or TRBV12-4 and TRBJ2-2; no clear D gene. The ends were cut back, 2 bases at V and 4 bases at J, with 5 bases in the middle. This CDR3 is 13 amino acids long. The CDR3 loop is CASSLQSTGELFF. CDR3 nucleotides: TGTGCCAGCAGTTTACAGTCCACCGGGGAGCTGTTTTTT.

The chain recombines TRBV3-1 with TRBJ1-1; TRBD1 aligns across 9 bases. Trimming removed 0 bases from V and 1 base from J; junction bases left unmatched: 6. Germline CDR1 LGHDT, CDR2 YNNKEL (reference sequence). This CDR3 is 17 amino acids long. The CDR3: CASSQDSTGGPNTEAFF. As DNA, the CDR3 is TGTGCCAGCAGCCAAGACTCAACAGGGGGCCCGAACACTGAAGCTTTCTTT.

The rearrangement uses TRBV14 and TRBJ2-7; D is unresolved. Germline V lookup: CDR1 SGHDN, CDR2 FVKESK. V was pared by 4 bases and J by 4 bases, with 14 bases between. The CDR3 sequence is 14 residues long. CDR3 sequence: CASSPLNMGYEQYF. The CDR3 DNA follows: TGTGCCAGCAGCCCCCTGAATATGGGTTACGAGCAGTACTTC.

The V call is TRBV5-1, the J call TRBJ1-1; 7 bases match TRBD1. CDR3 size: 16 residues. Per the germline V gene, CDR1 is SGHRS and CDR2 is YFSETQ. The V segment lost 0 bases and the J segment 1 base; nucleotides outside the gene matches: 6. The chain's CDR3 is CASSLDRQGRNTEAFF. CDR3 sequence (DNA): TGCGCCAGCAGCTTGGACAGACAGGGCCGGAACACTGAAGCTTTCTTT. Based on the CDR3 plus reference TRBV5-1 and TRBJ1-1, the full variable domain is KAGVTQTPRYLIKTRGQQVTLSCSPISGHRSVSWYQQTPGQGLQFLFEYFSETQRNKGNFPGRFSGRQFSNSRSEMNVSTLELGDSALYLCASSLDRQGRNTEAFFGQGTRLTVV.

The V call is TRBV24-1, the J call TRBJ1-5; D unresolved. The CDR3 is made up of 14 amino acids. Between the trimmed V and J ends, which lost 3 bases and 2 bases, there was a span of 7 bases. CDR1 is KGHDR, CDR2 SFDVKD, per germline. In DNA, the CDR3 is TGTGCCACCAGTGATAGTACAGGCAATCAGCCCCAGCATTTT. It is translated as CATSDSTGNQPQHF.

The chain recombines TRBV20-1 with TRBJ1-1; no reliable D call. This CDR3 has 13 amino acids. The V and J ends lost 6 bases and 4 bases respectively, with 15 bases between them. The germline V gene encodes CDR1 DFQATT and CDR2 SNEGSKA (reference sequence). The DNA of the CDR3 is TGCAGTGCCTTGGGCGGAGGTGCCACTGAAGCTTTCTTT. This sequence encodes CSALGGGATEAFF.

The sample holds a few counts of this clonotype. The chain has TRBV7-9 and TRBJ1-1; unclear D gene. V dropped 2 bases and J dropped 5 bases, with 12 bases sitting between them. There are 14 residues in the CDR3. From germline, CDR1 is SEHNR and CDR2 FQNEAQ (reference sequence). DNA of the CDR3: TGTGCCAGCAGCTTAATTTCTCGAGGAACTGAAGCTTTCTTT. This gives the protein CASSLISRGTEAFF.

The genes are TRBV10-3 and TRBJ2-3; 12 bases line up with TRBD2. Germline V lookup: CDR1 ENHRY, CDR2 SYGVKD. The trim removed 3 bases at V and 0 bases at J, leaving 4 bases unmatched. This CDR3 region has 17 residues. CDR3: CAISDSLAGGSTDTQYF. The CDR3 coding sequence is TGTGCCATCAGTGATTCCCTAGCGGGAGGGAGCACAGATACGCAGTATTTT.

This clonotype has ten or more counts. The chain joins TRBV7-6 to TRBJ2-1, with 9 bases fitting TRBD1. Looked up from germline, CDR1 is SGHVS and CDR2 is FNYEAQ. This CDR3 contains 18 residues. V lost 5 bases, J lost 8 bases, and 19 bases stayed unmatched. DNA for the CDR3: TGTGCCAGCAGCCCGTATGGGCGCCACAGGGGGCGCATCTATGAGCAGTTCTTC. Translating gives CASSPYGRHRGRIYEQFF.

This CDR3 reads CSAMVGANSPLHF. CDR3 nucleotide sequence: TGCAGCGCTATGGTAGGGGCCAATTCACCCCTCCACTTT. This chain joins TRBV29-1 and TRBJ1-6; D perhaps matches TRBD1 (5 bases). This CDR3 comprises 13 residues. Germline loops: CDR1 SQVTM, CDR2 ANQGSEA. Trimming cost V 7 bases and J 7 bases, with 14 bases left between them.

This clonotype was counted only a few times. CDR3 residues: CASSSSVSGPNEQFF. The CDR3 nucleotides are TGTGCCAGCAGTTCGTCCGTCTCGGGACCCAATGAGCAGTTCTTC. The chain links TRBV28 to TRBJ2-1, with D possibly called TRBD1 or TRBD2 (5 bases each). Trimming stripped 4 bases from V and 6 bases from J, with 16 bases between. The CDR3 extends over 15 amino acids. Germline values: CDR1 MDHEN, CDR2 SYDVKM.

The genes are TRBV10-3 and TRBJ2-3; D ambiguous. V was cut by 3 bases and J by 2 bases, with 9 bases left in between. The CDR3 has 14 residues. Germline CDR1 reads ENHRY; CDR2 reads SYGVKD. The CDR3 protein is CAISDRGNTDTQYF. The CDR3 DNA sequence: TGTGCCATCAGTGATCGCGGTAACACAGATACGCAGTATTTT.

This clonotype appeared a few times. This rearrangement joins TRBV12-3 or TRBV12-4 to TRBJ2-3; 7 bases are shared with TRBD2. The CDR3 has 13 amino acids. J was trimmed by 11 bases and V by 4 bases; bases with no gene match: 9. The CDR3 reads CASSSSGTTGQYF. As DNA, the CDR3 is TGTGCCAGCAGTTCCAGCGGGACGACCGGGCAGTATTTT.

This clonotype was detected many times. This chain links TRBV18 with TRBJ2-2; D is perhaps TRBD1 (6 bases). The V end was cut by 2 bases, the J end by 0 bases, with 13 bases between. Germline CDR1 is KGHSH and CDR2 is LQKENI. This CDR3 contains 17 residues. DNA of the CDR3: TGTGCCAGCTCACCATTCGACCACAGGGCGAACACCGGGGAGCTGTTTTTT. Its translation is CASSPFDHRANTGELFF. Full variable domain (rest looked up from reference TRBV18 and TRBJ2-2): NAGVMQNPRHLVRRRGQEARLRCSPMKGHSHVYWYRQLPEEGLKFMVYLQKENIIDESGMPKERFSAEFPKEGPSILRIQQVVRGDSAAYFCASSPFDHRANTGELFFGEGSRLTVL.

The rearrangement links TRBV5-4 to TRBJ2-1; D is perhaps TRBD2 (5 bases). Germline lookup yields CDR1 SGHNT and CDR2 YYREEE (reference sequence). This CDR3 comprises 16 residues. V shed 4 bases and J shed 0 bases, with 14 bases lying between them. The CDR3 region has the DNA TGTGCCAGCAGCCACAGCGGTGGCGGCTCCTACAATGAGCAGTTCTTC. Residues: CASSHSGGGSYNEQFF.

The CDR3 spells CASSQTGHAISGNTIYF. CDR3 DNA: TGCGCCAGCAGTCAGACCGGGCACGCTATCTCTGGAAACACCATATATTTT. The V and J genes are TRBV5-1 and TRBJ1-3, with D unclear. The CDR3 spans 17 residues. The germline V gene encodes CDR1 SGHRS and CDR2 YFSETQ. The V end lost 5 bases, the J end lost 0 bases, and 18 bases lay between the germline ends.

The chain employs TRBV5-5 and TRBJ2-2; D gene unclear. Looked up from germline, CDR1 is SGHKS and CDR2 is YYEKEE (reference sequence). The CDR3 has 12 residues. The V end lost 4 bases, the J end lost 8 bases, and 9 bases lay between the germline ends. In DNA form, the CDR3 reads TGTGCCAGCAGCAACACCGCGGGGGAGCTGTTTTTT. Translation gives CASSNTAGELFF.

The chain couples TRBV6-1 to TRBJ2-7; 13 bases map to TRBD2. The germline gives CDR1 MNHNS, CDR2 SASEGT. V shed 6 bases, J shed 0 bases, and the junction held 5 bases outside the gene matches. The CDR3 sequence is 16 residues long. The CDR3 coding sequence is TGTGCCAGCAGATGGACTAGCGGGGGAAGCTCCTACGAGCAGTACTTC. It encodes CASRWTSGGSSYEQYF.

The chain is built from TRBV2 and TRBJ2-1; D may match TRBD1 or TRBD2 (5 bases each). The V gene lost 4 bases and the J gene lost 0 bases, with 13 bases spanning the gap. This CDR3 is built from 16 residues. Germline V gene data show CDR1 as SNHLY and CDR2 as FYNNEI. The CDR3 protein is CASSGNDGTSYNEQFF. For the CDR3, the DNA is TGTGCCAGCAGTGGAAATGACGGGACCTCCTACAATGAGCAGTTCTTC.

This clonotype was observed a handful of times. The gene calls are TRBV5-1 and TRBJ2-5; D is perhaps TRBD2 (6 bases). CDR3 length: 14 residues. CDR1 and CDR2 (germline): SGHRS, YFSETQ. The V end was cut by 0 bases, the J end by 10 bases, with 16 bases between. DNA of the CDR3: TGCGCCAGCAGCTTGGGGGACTTCCTGCGGGACCAGTACTTC. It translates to CASSLGDFLRDQYF. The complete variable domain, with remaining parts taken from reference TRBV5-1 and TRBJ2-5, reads KAGVTQTPRYLIKTRGQQVTLSCSPISGHRSVSWYQQTPGQGLQFLFEYFSETQRNKGNFPGRFSGRQFSNSRSEMNVSTLELGDSALYLCASSLGDFLRDQYFGPGTRLLVL.